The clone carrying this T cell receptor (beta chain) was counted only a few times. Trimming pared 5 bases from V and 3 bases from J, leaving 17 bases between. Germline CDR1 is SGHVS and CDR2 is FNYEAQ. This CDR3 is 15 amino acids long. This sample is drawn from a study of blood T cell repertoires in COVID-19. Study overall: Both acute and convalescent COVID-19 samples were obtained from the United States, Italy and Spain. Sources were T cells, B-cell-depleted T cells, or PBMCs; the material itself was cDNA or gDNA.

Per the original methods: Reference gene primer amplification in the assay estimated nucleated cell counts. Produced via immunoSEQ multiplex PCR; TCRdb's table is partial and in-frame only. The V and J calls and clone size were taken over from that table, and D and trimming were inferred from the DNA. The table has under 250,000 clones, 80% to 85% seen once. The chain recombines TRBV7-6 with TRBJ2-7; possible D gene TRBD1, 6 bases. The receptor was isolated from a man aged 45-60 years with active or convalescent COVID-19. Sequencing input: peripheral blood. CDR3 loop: CASSPSNTGIYEQYF. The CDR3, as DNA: TGTGCCAGCAGCCCTTCGAATACAGGGATCTACGAGCAGTACTTC.